This TCR beta chain was recorded in a study of blood T cell repertoires in COVID-19. In the study overall: Acute-phase and convalescent COVID-19 samples originated in the United States, Italy and Spain. The analysed material was cDNA or gDNA that came from T cells, B-cell-depleted T cells, or PBMCs.

Individuals aged roughly 18 to 95 years were recruited from about two dozen US areas. CDR1 is ENHRY, CDR2 SYGVKD, per germline. Between the trimmed V and J ends, which lost 8 bases and 4 bases, there was a span of 17 bases. The CDR3 extends over 14 amino acids. TCRdb's copy holds only in-frame clones and misses some; the assay was immunoSEQ multiplex PCR. The data hold some 300,000 clones, with nearly 90% observed a single time. The chain links TRBV10-3 to TRBJ1-2; maybe TRBD1 (5 bases). Sequenced sample: PBMCs or T cells enriched from blood (not recorded which). The receptor was derived from a woman aged 25 to 39 who had recovered from COVID-19. Written as DNA, the CDR3 is TGTGCCATCCGTCTTACAGGACAATTCTATGGCTACACCTTC. Its protein is CAIRLTGQFYGYTF.